This T cell receptor beta chain was obtained from a study of OX40 agonist ivuxolimab in advanced cancers. General observations from the study: The study found that CD8+ T cells averaged more expanded clones than CD4+. It was also the case that some nonresponders had low normalized T-cell clonal expansion. Clonal expansion in partial responders at 0.1-3.0 mg/kg ranked among the lowest.

Only in-frame clones appear in the TCRdb table, and some are missing; sequencing was by immunoSEQ multiplex PCR. There are fewer than 100,000 clones in the sample; around nine tenths occur only once, and 10% to 15% lies in the top ten. This CDR3 has 13 residues. Germline V gene lookup returns CDR1 SEHNR and CDR2 FQNEAQ (reference sequence). Details on this clone: Its antigen remains unidentified. At one end, the junction sequence differs from germline, possibly due to a read error.

The source is an adult with an advanced solid tumor such as melanoma, head and neck, liver or kidney cancer. This sample comprised CD4+ or CD8+ T cells sorted from blood, obtained in a trial of the OX40 agonist ivuxolimab. V usage is TRBV7-9 and J usage is TRBJ1-1; TRBD1 might be the D (6 bases). The CDR3: CASSLDGSGQPVF. CDR3 DNA: TGTGCCAGCAGCTTAGACGGTAGCGGACAGCCGGTCTTT.